A single sample gave rise to the 25 T cell receptor beta chains below, sequenced in a study of blood T cells in healthy people across ages. Through a sample-barcoded 5' primer and a J-beta primer mix, a second PCR was run for roughly 7 to 11 cycles. TCRdb reprocessed the 5' RACE reads via MiXCR and lists one record per CDR3 protein. The sample lists around 1.1 million distinct CDR3 sequences, approximately 38% occurring once. The specimen sequenced was blood. The source of these receptors is a man aged 18 to 29 in good health.

The gene calls are TRBV20-1 and TRBJ2-3, with a weak D call TRBD1 (5 bases). Per germline, CDR1 DFQATT and CDR2 SNEGSKA (reference sequence). The CDR3 runs to 14 residues. Trimming took 2 bases from V and 6 from J, leaving 15 bases between them. CDR3 nucleotides: TGCAGTGCTAGATATGTCAGGGCCAGCGATACGCAGTATTTT. Translation: CSARYVRASDTQYF.

This clonotype was seen a few times. The rearrangement joins TRBV4-1 to TRBJ2-7; 12 bases agree with TRBD2. Germline-derived CDR1 and CDR2 are MGHRA and YSYEKL. Trimming cost V 0 bases and J 7 bases; bases outside gene matches: 10. This CDR3 has 17 amino acids. CDR3 amino acids: CASSQDELAGGYNEQYF. In DNA form, the CDR3 reads TGCGCCAGCAGCCAAGATGAACTAGCGGGGGGATACAATGAGCAGTACTTC.

This chain joins TRBV4-1 and TRBJ1-5, with 8 bases that match TRBD1. The CDR3 covers 15 residues. V was pared by 6 bases and J by 2 bases, with 6 bases of the junction left unmatched. Germline CDR1 MGHRA, CDR2 YSYEKL. The CDR3 here is CASRLQTGGNQPQHF. In nucleotides, the CDR3 is TGCGCCAGCAGACTCCAGACAGGGGGCAATCAGCCCCAGCATTTT.

Ten or more counts support this clonotype. The genes are TRBV24-1 and TRBJ2-3, with D perhaps matching TRBD2 (6 bases). Germline CDR1 KGHDR, CDR2 SFDVKD. The CDR3 is made up of 13 amino acids. V lost 5 bases and J 2 bases, leaving 7 bases between the germline ends. The CDR3 protein is CATSAGLTDTQYF. Written as DNA, the CDR3 is TGTGCCACCAGTGCGGGACTCACAGATACGCAGTATTTT.

CDR3 loop: CATGAGGSVYGYTF. In DNA, the CDR3 is TGTGCCACCGGGGCAGGGGGCAGTGTCTATGGCTACACCTTC. V usage is TRBV6-5 and J usage is TRBJ1-2, with 8 bases identical to TRBD1. Unmatched junction bases numbered 11, after V lost 10 bases and J lost 4 bases. The CDR3 sequence is 14 residues long. CDR1 is MNHEY, CDR2 SVGAGI, per germline.

Many counts were recorded for this clonotype. The chain is built from TRBV6-2 or TRBV6-3 and TRBJ2-1; 8 nucleotides match TRBD2. The V and J ends lost 4 bases and 0 bases, in that order; junction bases with no gene match: 2. Germline V gene data show CDR1 as MNHEY and CDR2 as SVGEGT. This CDR3 has 15 residues. This CDR3 reads CASSLAGLSYNEQFF. CDR3 DNA: TGTGCCAGCAGTTTAGCGGGACTCTCCTACAATGAGCAGTTCTTC.

This clonotype appeared a few times. J is TRBJ1-4 and V is TRBV20-1, with D perhaps matching TRBD1 (5 bases). This CDR3 has 13 amino acids. V was trimmed by 7 bases and J by 6 bases, leaving 15 bases between them. Germline CDR1 reads DFQATT; CDR2 reads SNEGSKA (reference sequence). The CDR3 coding sequence is TGCAGTGGCCCCAGGGATATTGATGAAAAACTGTTTTTT. This translates into CSGPRDIDEKLFF.

In this sample, this clonotype turned up a few times. The chain has TRBV6-2 or TRBV6-3 and TRBJ2-1; 7 bases are a match to TRBD1. The CDR3 is made up of 16 amino acids. Germline CDR1 and CDR2: MNHEY and SVGEGT. Losses at the gene ends were 5 bases for V and 0 bases for J; bases not matched to a gene: 7. The CDR3 here is CASSQGQAGSYNEQFF. CDR3 coding DNA: TGTGCCAGCAGTCAAGGACAGGCCGGCTCCTACAATGAGCAGTTCTTC.

The chain employs TRBV4-1 and TRBJ1-5; no clear D. The CDR3 is 15 amino acids. The V end was cut by 1 base, the J end by 4 bases, with 11 bases between. Germline CDR1 is MGHRA and CDR2 is YSYEKL. CDR3 sequence reads: CASSQGQRVNQPQHF. The CDR3 nucleotides are TGCGCCAGCAGCCAAGGTCAACGGGTGAATCAGCCCCAGCATTTT.

J is TRBJ2-2 and V is TRBV5-1, with unresolved D. V lost 5 bases to trimming and J lost 2 bases, with 10 bases between them. This CDR3 is 14 amino acids long. The germline gives CDR1 SGHRS, CDR2 YFSETQ. In DNA, the CDR3 is TGCGCCAGCAGTGTTCGCTACAACACCGGGGAGCTGTTTTTT. It encodes CASSVRYNTGELFF.

This clonotype has just one count. This is likely a read error, given that the CDR3 carries no conserved phenylalanine or tryptophan at its end. V and J are TRBV12-3 or TRBV12-4 and TRBJ2-7, with D hard to call. CDR3 length: 14 amino acids. V was clipped by 5 bases and J by 1 base, with 12 bases between them. CDR3 sequence (DNA): TGTGCCAGCAGTCTCGCTGGTTGGTCCTACGAGCAGTACTTG. Encoded protein: CASSLAGWSYEQYL.

This chain joins TRBV12-3 or TRBV12-4 and TRBJ2-7; D assignment may be TRBD1 or TRBD2 (5 bases each). The CDR3 length is 16 residues. V lost 5 bases, J lost 7 bases, and 24 bases lay in between. CDR3 in amino acids: CASSPGGQGLHNEQYF. CDR3 sequence (DNA): TGTGCCAGCAGTCCCGGCGGGCAGGGATTGCACAATGAGCAGTACTTC.

This clonotype was detected only a few times. This chain uses TRBV7-9 with TRBJ2-3, with D possibly matching TRBD1 (5 bases). This CDR3 has 17 residues. Trimming took off 4 bases at V and 2 bases at J, with 19 bases between the two ends. CDR1 is SEHNR and CDR2 is FQNEAQ in the germline V gene (reference sequence). CDR3 bases: TGTGCCAGCAGCTGGCTAGTAAAGGACACACACACAGATACGCAGTATTTT. It codes for CASSWLVKDTHTDTQYF.

The CDR3 protein is CASSSGQGFQETQYF. CDR3 coding DNA: TGTGCCAGCAGTTCGGGACAGGGGTTCCAAGAGACCCAGTACTTC. The rearrangement uses TRBV6-5 and TRBJ2-5; 10 positions match TRBD1. J gave up 1 base and V 4 bases, and 3 bases lay outside the gene matches. The germline V gene has CDR1 MNHEY and CDR2 SVGAGI. This CDR3 is 15 amino acids long.

The chain recombines TRBV5-1 with TRBJ2-3, with TRBD2 matching over 11 bases. V was clipped by 5 bases and J by 5 bases; unmatched bases: 4. Germline CDR1 SGHRS, CDR2 YFSETQ. The CDR3 is made up of 14 amino acids. DNA for the CDR3: TGCGCCAGCAGGCCCGGGACTAGCGGAGATACGCAGTATTTT. The encoded protein is CASRPGTSGDTQYF.

The rearrangement uses TRBV25-1 and TRBJ2-1; 9 nucleotides line up with TRBD1. This CDR3 is 14 amino acids long. Germline V gives CDR1 MGHDK, CDR2 SYGVNS. V gave up 8 bases and J gave up 12 bases; unmatched junction bases: 14. CDR3 DNA: TGTGCCAGCTCGGGACAGGGTCATAGGTATGGGCAGTTCTTC. Amino acids: CASSGQGHRYGQFF.

This clonotype was counted a few times. This chain uses TRBV3-1 with TRBJ2-1; 7 bases align to TRBD2. CDR3 length: 12 residues. Germline V lookup: CDR1 LGHDT, CDR2 YNNKEL (reference sequence). V was clipped by 4 bases and J by 9 bases; unmatched bases: 3. This CDR3 is CASSPGRGEQFF. The CDR3 DNA is TGTGCCAGCAGCCCTGGGAGGGGTGAGCAGTTCTTC.

This clonotype has more than one count but fewer than ten. This chain connects TRBV4-1 to TRBJ2-2, with 8 bases identical to TRBD1. The germline V gene encodes CDR1 MGHRA and CDR2 YSYEKL. The CDR3 covers 15 residues. V dropped 5 bases and J dropped 6; count of bases not matched to a gene: 8. CDR3 sequence: CASSFNTGGSGELFF. The DNA of the CDR3 is TGCGCCAGCAGCTTCAACACAGGGGGTTCCGGGGAGCTGTTTTTT.

This clonotype was found once. V and J are TRBV7-8 and TRBJ1-4; maybe TRBD1 (5 bases). Trimming removed 3 bases from V and 0 bases from J, with 14 bases in between. This CDR3 contains 17 residues. Germline V gives CDR1 SGHVS, CDR2 FQNEAQ. DNA for the CDR3: TGTGCCAGCAGCTTTTTTGCCCAGGGAGCAACTAATGAAAAACTGTTTTTT. Translated: CASSFFAQGATNEKLFF.

Remarks on this clonotype: Germline and junction disagree at one end, which may indicate a read error. V is TRBV5-1 and J is TRBJ2-2; D not resolved. The CDR3 covers 15 residues. Germline loops: CDR1 SGHRS, CDR2 YFSETQ. The CDR3: CASSRGGPSTEELFF. CDR3 nucleotide sequence: TGCGCCAGCAGCCGAGGCGGTCCCTCGACCGAGGAGCTGTTTTTT.

This clonotype was picked up a small number of times. V is TRBV9 and J is TRBJ2-5; no clear D gene. V shed 4 bases and J shed 5 bases, with 12 bases lying between them. Germline loops: CDR1 SGDLS, CDR2 YYNGEE. The CDR3 runs to 13 residues. The CDR3 bases are TGTGCCAGCAGCCCCTTACATCGTGAGACCCAGTACTTC. Translation gives CASSPLHRETQYF. The whole variable domain, remainder taken from reference TRBV9 and TRBJ2-5, is DSGVTQTPKHLITATGQRVTLRCSPRSGDLSVYWYQQSLDQGLQFLIQYYNGEERAKGNILERFSAQQFPDLHSELNLSSLELGDSALYFCASSPLHRETQYFGPGTRLLVL.

This clonotype was observed many times. The chain carries TRBV5-1 and TRBJ2-1; 9 bases are a match to TRBD2. The germline V gene has CDR1 SGHRS and CDR2 YFSETQ. The V and J ends lost 9 bases and 5 bases, in that order; junction bases with no gene match: 9. There are 14 residues in the CDR3. The CDR3 spells CATRTGTSNNEQFF. The CDR3 DNA reads TGCGCCACTCGAACCGGGACTAGCAACAATGAGCAGTTCTTC. Combining the CDR3 with reference TRBV5-1 and TRBJ2-1 gives the whole variable domain KAGVTQTPRYLIKTRGQQVTLSCSPISGHRSVSWYQQTPGQGLQFLFEYFSETQRNKGNFPGRFSGRQFSNSRSEMNVSTLELGDSALYLCATRTGTSNNEQFFGPGTRLTVL.

The chain joins TRBV20-1 to TRBJ2-1; D is perhaps TRBD2 (6 bases). The CDR3 length is 12 residues. With 3 bases removed from V and 7 bases from J, the gap between germline ends came to 10 bases. Germline CDR1 and CDR2: DFQATT and SNEGSKA (reference sequence). The CDR3 region is CSASRTNNEQFF. The CDR3 bases are TGCAGTGCTAGTCGGACTAATAATGAGCAGTTCTTC.

This sequence joins TRBV4-1 and TRBJ1-4; D remains ambiguous. This CDR3 contains 13 residues. From germline, CDR1 is MGHRA and CDR2 YSYEKL. Between the trimmed V and J ends, which lost 2 bases and 8 bases, there was a span of 9 bases. As DNA, the CDR3 is TGCGCCAGCAGCCAAAATGGCGGGGAAAAACTGTTTTTT. It specifies CASSQNGGEKLFF.

In this sample, this clonotype turned up a few times. The chain joins TRBV14 to TRBJ2-7, with D perhaps matching TRBD2 (6 bases). Germline assignment: CDR1 SGHDN and CDR2 FVKESK. The ends were cut back, 10 bases at V and 3 bases at J, with 16 bases in the middle. The CDR3 covers 13 residues. The CDR3 DNA reads as TGTGCCACCAACTCGGGGGAAAACTACGAGCAGTACTTC. Translating it yields CATNSGENYEQYF.